A single sample is the source of the 31 T cell receptor beta chains below, sequenced in a study of shared clonotypes between healthy human individuals. The protocol was immunoSEQ multiplex PCR, while the TCRdb copy is restricted to in-frame clones and leaves out a portion. This sample yields about 460,000 clones, of which 60% to 80% are seen a single time; 12% belongs to the top ten. The source material was PBMCs. These receptors came from a woman aged 40 to 55 in good health. Some clones in this sample may be carry-over from other donors' samples.

This clone was counted ten times or more. V and J are TRBV6-5 and TRBJ2-7; tentatively, D is TRBD1 (6 bases). Per the germline V gene, CDR1 is MNHEY and CDR2 is SVGAGI. V was pared by 10 bases and J by 6 bases, with 22 bases between. There are 14 residues in the CDR3. DNA for the CDR3: TGTGCCACCAAGGGCAGGGGCCCTTCTCGCGAGCAGTACTTC. Protein sequence: CATKGRGPSREQYF.

The J gene is TRBJ2-1, the V gene TRBV6-4; tentative D call: TRBD2 (5 bases). Trimming removed 11 bases at V and 8 bases at J, with 22 bases between. The germline CDR1 and CDR2 sequences are MRHNA and SNTAGT. The CDR3 extends over 14 amino acids. CDR3 bases: TGTGCCTCGAGGTCGAGCGGTCCTTTAGATGAGCAGTTCTTC. Its translation is CASRSSGPLDEQFF.

The J gene is TRBJ1-5, the V gene TRBV7-8; no firm D call. This CDR3 is 16 amino acids long. With 2 bases removed from V and 6 bases from J, the gap between germline ends came to 17 bases. Germline V gene sequence: CDR1 SGHVS, CDR2 FQNEAQ. The CDR3 protein is CASSLFRGGLGQPQHF. As DNA, the CDR3 is TGTGCCAGCAGCTTATTCCGGGGAGGGTTGGGTCAGCCCCAGCATTTT. Full variable domain (outside the CDR3, taken from reference TRBV7-8 and TRBJ1-5): GAGVSQSPRYKVAKRGQDVALRCDPISGHVSLFWYQQALGQGPEFLTYFQNEAQLDKSGLPSDRFFAERPEGSVSTLKIQRTQQEDSAVYLCASSLFRGGLGQPQHFGDGTRLSIL.

The chain uses TRBV11-2 and TRBJ2-7, with 7 bases matching TRBD2. Trimming took 4 bases from V and 6 from J; bases not matched to a gene: 12. The CDR3 extends over 15 amino acids. Germline V gives CDR1 SGHAT, CDR2 FQNNGV. For the CDR3, the DNA is TGTGCCAGCAGCTCCCATGGTTCGTCGGGAGGCGAGCAGTACTTC. It translates to CASSSHGSSGGEQYF.

This clone appeared a few times. The chain combines TRBV19 with TRBJ2-1; 8 bases agree with TRBD2. Unmatched junction bases numbered 6, after V lost 5 bases and J lost 0 bases. The V gene's germline CDR1 is LNHDA and CDR2 SQIVND (reference sequence). This CDR3 comprises 16 residues. CDR3 sequence reads: CASSDLAGISYNEQFF. The CDR3 DNA reads as TGTGCCAGTAGTGACCTAGCGGGCATCTCCTACAATGAGCAGTTCTTC.

CDR3 protein: CASSLDRVGTDTQYF. CDR3 bases: TGTGCCAGCAGCTTAGACAGGGTCGGCACAGATACGCAGTATTTT. This rearrangement joins TRBV7-3 to TRBJ2-3; 7 bases line up with TRBD1. Germline V lookup: CDR1 SGHTA, CDR2 FQGTGA. CDR3 length: 15 amino acids. With V trimmed by 2 bases and J by 1 base, 3 bases remained unmatched.

This chain uses TRBV18 with TRBJ1-3, with no clear D. The germline gives CDR1 KGHSH, CDR2 LQKENI. The germline V and J ends were trimmed by 3 bases and 0 bases, with 6 bases remaining between them. The CDR3 contains 14 residues. CDR3 loop: CASSPTVSGNTIYF. The CDR3 DNA reads TGTGCCAGCTCACCCACAGTCTCTGGAAACACCATATATTTT.

The V and J genes are TRBV7-9 and TRBJ1-2; D remains ambiguous. The CDR3 spans 13 residues. Trimming removed 5 bases at V and 2 bases at J, with 9 bases between. The germline CDR1 and CDR2 sequences are SEHNR and FQNEAQ (reference sequence). CDR3 in amino acids: CASSPGSNYGYTF. CDR3 bases: TGTGCCAGCAGCCCCGGCAGCAACTATGGCTACACCTTC.

At least ten counts were recorded for this clone. V gene TRBV30 combines with J gene TRBJ1-5; maybe TRBD1 (6 bases). The germline V and J ends were trimmed by 1 base and 3 bases, with 7 bases remaining between them. The CDR3 sequence is 13 residues long. Germline V gene sequence: CDR1 GTSNPN, CDR2 SVGIG (reference sequence). The CDR3 region is CAWSGGANQPQHF. The CDR3 coding sequence is TGTGCCTGGAGTGGGGGGGCCAATCAGCCCCAGCATTTT. The full variable domain, in which reference TRBV30 and TRBJ1-5 provide the parts outside the CDR3, is SQTIHQWPATLVQPVGSPLSLECTVEGTSNPNLYWYRQAAGRGLQLLFYSVGIGQISSEVPQNLSASRPQDRQFILSSKKLLLSDSGFYLCAWSGGANQPQHFGDGTRLSIL.

This chain links TRBV28 with TRBJ2-7; 8 bases are a match to TRBD2. The CDR3 totals 15 residues. The J segment lost 9 bases and the V segment lost 2 bases, leaving 12 bases of the junction unmatched. Germline V gene sequence: CDR1 MDHEN, CDR2 SYDVKM. The CDR3 sequence is CASSLHGLAEPGQYF. The CDR3 DNA reads TGTGCCAGCAGTTTACATGGACTAGCCGAACCTGGGCAGTACTTC.

This clone was found many times. This chain connects TRBV6-5 to TRBJ2-7; D remains ambiguous. V dropped 5 bases and J dropped 0 bases, with 8 bases sitting between them. The CDR3 totals 13 residues. CDR1 MNHEY and CDR2 SVGAGI come from the germline V gene. The CDR3 coding sequence is TGTGCCAGCAGTCAAGGCCCCTCCTACGAGCAGTACTTC. It is translated as CASSQGPSYEQYF.

The J gene is TRBJ1-1, the V gene TRBV10-3, with 7 bases matching TRBD1. The germline CDR1 and CDR2 sequences are ENHRY and SYGVKD. The CDR3 has 14 amino acids. J lost 1 base, V lost 10 bases, and 9 bases had no gene match. The CDR3 nucleotides are TGTGCCACCCGCTTAGACAGGGCGAACACTGAAGCTTTCTTT. Amino acids: CATRLDRANTEAFF.

The chain has TRBV7-3 and TRBJ2-1; D may be TRBD1 (7 bases). CDR1 is SGHTA, CDR2 FQGTGA, per germline. The CDR3 sequence is 15 residues long. The ends were cut back, 2 bases at V and 9 bases at J, with 17 bases in the middle. DNA of the CDR3: TGTGCCAGCAGCTTAGTGCAGGGGGGATACGGTGAGCAGTTCTTC. Its protein product is CASSLVQGGYGEQFF.

At least ten counts were recorded for this clone. Other DNA sequences in this sample translate to the same CDR3. The gene calls are TRBV5-1 and TRBJ2-7, with D possibly being TRBD2 (6 bases). Trimming took off 7 bases at V and 2 bases at J, with 13 bases between the two ends. This CDR3 spans 13 amino acids. Germline V lookup: CDR1 SGHRS, CDR2 YFSETQ. The CDR3 DNA is TGCGCCAGCCGCCGGCCGGGAGCCTACGAGCAGTACTTC. Residues: CASRRPGAYEQYF.

This clone was seen a few times. The chain employs TRBV6-5 and TRBJ2-7, with TRBD1 identical over 8 bases. Per germline, CDR1 MNHEY and CDR2 SVGAGI. CDR3 length: 16 residues. Trimming at V came to 4 bases and at J to 5 bases, leaving 13 bases not matched to a gene. The CDR3 DNA sequence: TGTGCCAGCAGTTCGCCCCGGACAGGGTCTTTCCACGAGCAGTACTTC. Protein product: CASSSPRTGSFHEQYF.

The V gene is TRBV5-1, the J gene TRBJ2-2; 10 bases match TRBD2. The CDR3 sequence is 16 residues long. The germline CDR1 and CDR2 sequences are SGHRS and YFSETQ. V shed 6 bases, J shed 3 bases, and the junction held 8 bases outside the gene matches. The CDR3 region is CASNPSGSGYTGELFF. The DNA of the CDR3 is TGCGCCAGCAACCCTAGCGGGAGTGGTTACACCGGGGAGCTGTTTTTT.

This chain uses TRBV5-1 with TRBJ2-7, with a possible D match to TRBD1 (5 bases). Germline V gene data show CDR1 as SGHRS and CDR2 as YFSETQ. The CDR3 runs 12 residues. Trimming removed 4 bases from V and 5 bases from J, with 10 bases in between. The CDR3 nucleotides are TGCGCCAGCAGCGCGACAGCCCACGAGCAGTACTTC. As protein: CASSATAHEQYF. Looking up the rest from reference TRBV5-1 and TRBJ2-7 gives the full variable domain: KAGVTQTPRYLIKTRGQQVTLSCSPISGHRSVSWYQQTPGQGLQFLFEYFSETQRNKGNFPGRFSGRQFSNSRSEMNVSTLELGDSALYLCASSATAHEQYFGPGTRLTVT.

This clone has only a few counts. The chain couples TRBV10-2 to TRBJ2-5; D gene ambiguous. Trimming took off 2 bases at V and 7 bases at J, with 14 bases between the two ends. CDR1 is WSHSY, CDR2 SAAADI, per germline. This CDR3 contains 14 residues. In DNA form, the CDR3 reads TGCGCCAGCAGTGAGGACGCTGGACGTGCGACCCAGTACTTC. As protein: CASSEDAGRATQYF.

Note on this clone: This probably arose from a read error, given a far larger clone one base away. The chain is built from TRBV9 and TRBJ2-7; 13 nucleotides match TRBD2. The CDR3 is made up of 15 amino acids. Germline values: CDR1 SGDLS, CDR2 YYNGEE. The CDR3 nucleotides read TGTGCCGGCAGCGACGGACTAGCGGGAGTATCCGAGCAGTACTTC. Its protein is CAGSDGLAGVSEQYF.

J is TRBJ2-1 and V is TRBV5-1; D gene ambiguous. Germline values: CDR1 SGHRS, CDR2 YFSETQ. This CDR3 comprises 15 residues. Trimming removed 4 bases at V and 4 bases at J, with 15 bases between. CDR3 amino acids: CASSVDPAAYNEQFF. Written as DNA, the CDR3 is TGCGCCAGCAGCGTGGATCCCGCAGCTTACAATGAGCAGTTCTTC.

This clone has a handful of counts. V and J are TRBV4-3 and TRBJ2-3; TRBD1 is a possible D gene (6 bases). The V gene lost 3 bases and the J gene lost 2 bases, with 15 bases spanning the gap. This CDR3 is 16 amino acids long. The germline V gene encodes CDR1 LGHNA and CDR2 YSLEER. The DNA for the CDR3 is TGCGCCAGCAGCCATTATCAGGACAGATCCACAGATACGCAGTATTTT. Amino acids: CASSHYQDRSTDTQYF.

The V call is TRBV7-8, the J call TRBJ2-7, with a tentative D call TRBD2 (6 bases). The V gene lost 1 base and the J gene lost 2 bases, with 15 bases spanning the gap. This CDR3 has 16 amino acids. The germline CDR1 and CDR2 sequences are SGHVS and FQNEAQ. CDR3 sequence (DNA): TGTGCCAGCAGCTTAGGGGGCGCGGGAATTCCCTACGAGCAGTACTTC. This gives the protein CASSLGGAGIPYEQYF.

This clone was seen a handful of times. At one boundary the junction diverges from the germline segment, which might be a read error. This chain uses TRBV7-6 with TRBJ2-3; D is tentatively TRBD1 or TRBD2 (6 bases each). From germline, CDR1 is SGHVS and CDR2 FNYEAQ. CDR3 length: 15 amino acids. This CDR3 is CVSSLVGGRTDTRYF. As DNA, the CDR3 is TGTGTCAGCAGCTTAGTCGGGGGAAGGACAGATACGCGGTATTTT.

This clone was counted a single time. The chain uses TRBV6-6 and TRBJ2-3; possibly TRBD1 for D (6 bases). Germline-derived CDR1 and CDR2 are MNHNY and SVGAGI (reference sequence). The length of the CDR3 is 14 residues. The CDR3 nucleotides are TGTGCGACCTCCGTGGACAGTGTCACAGATACGCAGTATTTT. Translated, it gives CATSVDSVTDTQYF.

The chain uses TRBV18 and TRBJ1-1; 11 bases map to TRBD1. The junction had 5 bases not matched to a gene; V was cut back by 3 bases and J by 5 bases. Germline assignment: CDR1 KGHSH and CDR2 LQKENI. CDR3 size: 15 residues. CDR3 DNA sequence: TGTGCCAGCTCACCCGGACAGGGGGCAAGGACTGAAGCTTTCTTT. Residues: CASSPGQGARTEAFF.

CDR3 amino acids: CASSPVGFDGGQFF. The CDR3 bases are TGTGCCAGCAGCCCAGTGGGGTTCGACGGCGGGCAGTTCTTC. V usage is TRBV5-6 and J usage is TRBJ2-1; D ambiguous. V lost 4 bases and J lost 12, with 20 bases in between. This CDR3 spans 14 amino acids. Germline CDR1 and CDR2: SGHDT and YYEEEE.

This clone occurred many times. The chain has TRBV28 and TRBJ2-5; D may be TRBD1 (6 bases). V was clipped by 9 bases and J by 5 bases, with 19 bases between them. CDR1 and CDR2 (germline): MDHEN, SYDVKM. The CDR3 covers 14 residues. CDR3 sequence reads: CASHLSGASETQYF. In nucleotides, the CDR3 is TGTGCCAGTCATCTTTCAGGGGCGTCGGAGACCCAGTACTTC.

The chain joins TRBV5-1 to TRBJ2-5; the D is unclear. The germline V gene encodes CDR1 SGHRS and CDR2 YFSETQ. The CDR3 covers 14 residues. V gave up 2 bases and J gave up 3 bases, with 11 bases separating them. The DNA for the CDR3 is TGCGCCAGCAGCTTTATGAATGACGAAGAGACCCAGTACTTC. Protein product: CASSFMNDEETQYF.

This clone was recorded once. The rearrangement joins TRBV13 to TRBJ2-1; 7 bases are a match to TRBD1. Per germline, CDR1 PRHDT and CDR2 FYEKMQ (reference sequence). The CDR3 is 15 residues long. V gave up 5 bases and J gave up 6 bases; unmatched junction bases: 10. The CDR3 coding sequence is TGTGCCAGCAGCCAGACAGGGATATTGTCCAATGAGCAGTTCTTC. It is translated as CASSQTGILSNEQFF.

V gene TRBV6-5 combines with J gene TRBJ1-4, with D tentatively TRBD1 (6 bases). The CDR3 is 16 amino acids. Germline CDR1 and CDR2: MNHEY and SVGAGI. The V end lost 2 bases, the J end lost 0 bases, and 10 bases lay between the germline ends. The CDR3 loop is CASSYTGASTNEKLFF. For the CDR3, the DNA is TGTGCCAGCAGTTACACGGGGGCCTCAACTAATGAAAAACTGTTTTTT.

This chain connects TRBV19 to TRBJ2-5; weak D call: TRBD1 (5 bases). V lost 3 bases and J 2 bases, leaving 10 bases between the germline ends. CDR1 and CDR2 (germline): LNHDA, SQIVND (reference sequence). The CDR3 totals 14 residues. This CDR3 is CASSIGKGQETQYF. The CDR3 region has the DNA TGTGCCAGTAGTATCGGAAAGGGGCAAGAGACCCAGTACTTC.